The next 18 T cell receptor beta chains were all read from a single sample in a study of shared clonotypes between healthy human individuals. Here immunoSEQ multiplex PCR was the method, and the copy in TCRdb shows in-frame clones only, minus some. Among fewer than 3 million clones listed, under 95% were seen once. Sequenced input: naive CD4+ T cells from PBMCs. Subset of the sample: CD45RA+ positively selected. The origin of the receptors is a young man in good health. Some clones in this sample may be carry-over from other donors' samples.

The V call is TRBV2, the J call TRBJ2-7, with 8 bases lining up with TRBD2. This CDR3 has 15 amino acids. V lost 7 bases, J lost 0 bases, and 8 bases stayed unmatched. Germline CDR1 and CDR2: SNHLY and FYNNEI. CDR3 in DNA: TGTGCCAGCACATTAGCGGGGCTGAGCTCCTACGAGCAGTACTTC. This codes for CASTLAGLSSYEQYF.

This clone was seen more than once but under ten times. This sample includes further DNA sequences coding for the same CDR3. The CDR3 loop reads CASSFSGGDYGYTF. The CDR3 DNA is TGCGCCAGCAGCTTCTCAGGGGGCGACTATGGCTACACCTTC. This sequence joins TRBV5-1 and TRBJ1-2; TRBD1 agrees at 8 bases. This CDR3 contains 14 residues. Germline V lookup: CDR1 SGHRS, CDR2 YFSETQ. V dropped 2 bases and J dropped 3; count of bases not matched to a gene: 3.

The rearrangement links TRBV2 to TRBJ2-7, with D possibly being TRBD1 (6 bases). The CDR3 is made up of 13 amino acids. CDR1 and CDR2 (germline): SNHLY, FYNNEI. The V and J ends lost 0 bases and 9 bases respectively, with 12 bases between them. The CDR3 reads CASSEAQGIVQYF. The CDR3, as DNA: TGTGCCAGCAGTGAAGCTCAGGGGATTGTGCAGTACTTC. Full variable domain (remainder filled in from reference TRBV2 and TRBJ2-7): EPEVTQTPSHQVTQMGQEVILRCVPISNHLYFYWYRQILGQKVEFLVSFYNNEISEKSEIFDDQFSVERPDGSNFTLKIRSTKLEDSAMYFCASSEAQGIVQYFGPGTRLTVT.

The chain is built from TRBV5-1 and TRBJ2-5, with 10 positions matching TRBD2. The CDR3 runs to 15 residues. Germline lookup yields CDR1 SGHRS and CDR2 YFSETQ. Trimming took 4 bases from V and 1 from J; bases not matched to a gene: 4. CDR3 nucleotide sequence: TGCGCCAGCAGCGGGGGACTAGCGCTCCAAGAGACCCAGTACTTC. Translation: CASSGGLALQETQYF.

This clone was seen a few times. V and J are TRBV9 and TRBJ2-5; 8 nucleotides line up with TRBD2. The V gene end was trimmed by 0 bases and the J gene end by 5 bases; junction bases not matched to a gene: 6. The germline V gene encodes CDR1 SGDLS and CDR2 YYNGEE. This CDR3 contains 15 residues. CDR3 in amino acids: CASSVGKRELETQYF. CDR3 DNA sequence: TGTGCCAGCAGCGTAGGAAAGCGGGAGTTGGAGACCCAGTACTTC.

The chain has TRBV6-5 and TRBJ1-5; D ambiguous. This CDR3 contains 14 residues. V dropped 2 bases and J dropped 1 base, with 6 bases sitting between them. Germline lookup yields CDR1 MNHEY and CDR2 SVGAGI. The chain's CDR3 is CASSYTGSNQPQHF. The CDR3 nucleotides read TGTGCCAGCAGTTACACGGGGAGCAATCAGCCCCAGCATTTT.

In its sample, this clone was seen once. The chain joins TRBV19 to TRBJ2-3; 7 positions match TRBD1. Germline CDR1 reads LNHDA; CDR2 reads SQIVND (reference sequence). V lost 5 bases and J lost 2; bases outside the gene matches: 4. CDR3 length equals 14 residues. In DNA, the CDR3 is TGTGCCAGTAGTTTTGACAGGGCCACAGATACGCAGTATTTT. Residues: CASSFDRATDTQYF. Full variable domain (missing parts from reference TRBV19 and TRBJ2-3): DGGITQSPKYLFRKEGQNVTLSCEQNLNHDAMYWYRQDPGQGLRLIYYSQIVNDFQKGDIAEGYSVSREKKESFPLTVTSAQKNPTAFYLCASSFDRATDTQYFGPGTRLTVL.

This chain joins TRBV28 and TRBJ1-3; a possible D gene is TRBD1 (5 bases). CDR3 length: 15 amino acids. Germline-derived CDR1 and CDR2 are MDHEN and SYDVKM. V lost 6 bases and J 0 bases, leaving 12 bases between the germline ends. The CDR3 loop reads CASSHGTYSGNTIYF. The CDR3 bases are TGTGCCAGCAGCCACGGGACTTACTCTGGAAACACCATATATTTT. The entire variable domain, with the rest obtained from reference TRBV28 and TRBJ1-3, is as follows: DVKVTQSSRYLVKRTGEKVFLECVQDMDHENMFWYRQDPGLGLRLIYFSYDVKMKEKGDIPEGYSVSREKKERFSLILESASTNQTSMYLCASSHGTYSGNTIYFGEGSWLTVV.

The rearrangement links TRBV4-1 to TRBJ2-5; 7 bases agree with TRBD2. This CDR3 is built from 16 residues. With 0 bases clipped from V and 2 bases from J, the junction kept 6 bases outside the gene matches. CDR1 is MGHRA and CDR2 is YSYEKL in the germline V gene. Here the CDR3 reads CASSQDSREGQETQYF. The CDR3 DNA reads TGCGCCAGCAGCCAAGACTCCAGGGAGGGGCAAGAGACCCAGTACTTC.

This CDR3 is CASSRDRYGYTF. As DNA, the CDR3 is TGTGCCAGCAGCCGGGACCGCTATGGCTACACCTTC. This sequence joins TRBV6-1 and TRBJ1-2, with a tentative D call TRBD1 (5 bases). The ends were cut back, 6 bases at V and 4 bases at J, with 9 bases in the middle. The length of the CDR3 is 12 residues. In germline, CDR1 is MNHNS, CDR2 SASEGT.

V gene TRBV7-3 combines with J gene TRBJ1-2; 7 bases are a match to TRBD1. The CDR3 runs to 13 residues. From germline, CDR1 is SGHTA and CDR2 FQGTGA. V shed 3 bases and J 8 bases; nucleotides not matched to a gene: 6. The chain's CDR3 is CASSLDRFGGYTF. For the CDR3, the DNA is TGTGCCAGCAGCTTGGACAGGTTCGGGGGCTACACCTTC. The whole variable domain, filled in from reference TRBV7-3 and TRBJ1-2, reads GAGVSQTPSNKVTEKGKYVELRCDPISGHTALYWYRQSLGQGPEFLIYFQGTGAADDSGLPNDRFFAVRPEGSVSTLKIQRTERGDSAVYLCASSLDRFGGYTFGSGTRLTVV.

The chain recombines TRBV7-2 with TRBJ1-1; D remains ambiguous. The CDR3 sequence is 14 residues long. Germline-derived CDR1 and CDR2 are SGHTA and FQGNSA. V was shortened by 2 bases and J by 3 bases, with 10 bases between the two germline ends. CDR3 in amino acids: CASSLLGRDTEAFF. Written as DNA, the CDR3 is TGTGCCAGCAGCTTATTAGGCAGAGACACTGAAGCTTTCTTT.

The chain uses TRBV5-6 and TRBJ2-1; the D gene could be TRBD1 or TRBD2 (5 bases each). This CDR3 has 15 amino acids. Germline CDR1 reads SGHDT; CDR2 reads YYEEEE. The ends were cut back, 3 bases at V and 0 bases at J, with 10 bases in the middle. The CDR3 DNA is TGTGCCAGCAGCTGGGCCGGGACCTCCTACAATGAGCAGTTCTTC. Translated: CASSWAGTSYNEQFF.

The table lists this clone with many counts. V gene TRBV12-5 combines with J gene TRBJ2-2, with D uncertain. The CDR3 totals 13 residues. V lost 5 bases and J 2 bases, leaving 6 bases between the germline ends. Germline V gives CDR1 LGHNT, CDR2 FRNRAP. For the CDR3, the DNA is TGTGCTAGTGGTCCTTCAAACACCGGGGAGCTGTTTTTT. It is translated as CASGPSNTGELFF. The full variable domain, in which reference TRBV12-5 and TRBJ2-2 provide the parts outside the CDR3, is DARVTQTPRHKVTEMGQEVTMRCQPILGHNTVFWYRQTMMQGLELLAYFRNRAPLDDSGMPKDRFSAEMPDATLATLKIQPSEPRDSAVYFCASGPSNTGELFFGEGSRLTVL.

In its sample, this clone was seen once. V is TRBV4-2 and J is TRBJ1-2; D gene ambiguous. The V gene's germline CDR1 is LGHNA and CDR2 YNFKEQ. The CDR3 sequence is 15 residues long. V was clipped by 2 bases and J by 8 bases, with 18 bases between them. The CDR3 reads CASSQRPVMMSGYTF. CDR3 DNA sequence: TGTGCCAGCAGCCAACGACCCGTCATGATGAGCGGCTACACCTTC.

The chain carries TRBV18 and TRBJ2-3; 8 positions match TRBD2. The trim removed 3 bases at V and 5 bases at J, leaving 1 base unmatched. The CDR3 loop spans 13 amino acids. Germline values: CDR1 KGHSH, CDR2 LQKENI. The DNA of the CDR3 is TGTGCCAGCTCACCGGGACTAGTAGATACGCAGTATTTT. Its translation: CASSPGLVDTQYF.

This rearrangement joins TRBV6-5 to TRBJ2-1, with D uncertain. CDR3 length: 15 amino acids. Germline-derived CDR1 and CDR2 are MNHEY and SVGAGI. Trimming took 5 bases from V and 0 from J, leaving 11 bases between them. In nucleotides, the CDR3 is TGTGCCAGCAGTAACGATCCTTTCTCCTACAATGAGCAGTTCTTC. Translated, it gives CASSNDPFSYNEQFF.

The gene calls are TRBV29-1 and TRBJ2-7; no definite D call. Germline V gives CDR1 SQVTM, CDR2 ANQGSEA. CDR3 size: 12 residues. Trimming removed 5 bases from V and 0 bases from J, with 8 bases in between. The DNA of the CDR3 is TGCAGCGTTCGGAAGCCCTCCTACGAGCAGTACTTC. Its translation: CSVRKPSYEQYF.